These 19 T cell receptor beta chains were all obtained from the same sample, sequenced in a study of T-cell reconstitution after alpha-beta-depleted transplantation in children (dated by TCRdb to between 2015 and 2016). The treatment or condition label, as the study defines it: allogeneic hematopoietic cell transplantation with graft depleted of TCRalphabeta T cells and CD19 B cells. The library was obtained by PCR. This sample was sequenced with an Illumina HiSeq 2500. To normalize quantification of the TCRbeta repertoire, the TCR libraries were built with molecular barcoding that relied on unique molecular identifiers. The raw public reads went through TCRdb reprocessing: fastp at Q25, MiXCR clone calling, in-frame beta chains kept. CDR3 protein sequences are deduplicated, and each keeps its most common genes and DNA. Within this sample are roughly 490,000 distinct CDR3 sequences, with roughly 11% of them counted one time only. The ten largest account for around 15% of the sample.

The source was PBMCs, mostly from graft donor cells, collected 180 days after TCRalphabeta/CD19-depleted stem cell transplant. These receptor sequences come from a female patient aged 2 to 10 who had a stem cell transplant for aplastic anemia, so the T cells may come from the graft donor.

This clonotype was counted at least ten times. V is TRBV5-5 and J is TRBJ1-1; no reliable D call. Trimming took 0 bases from V and 1 from J, leaving 10 bases between them. The length of the CDR3 is 15 residues. In germline, CDR1 is SGHKS, CDR2 YYEKEE (reference sequence). DNA for the CDR3: TGTGCCAGCAGCTTGGTATTCTGGGGGAACACTGAAGCTTTCTTT. The encoded protein is CASSLVFWGNTEAFF.

The table lists this clonotype with a few counts. The chain links TRBV15 to TRBJ2-7; 12 bases map to TRBD1. CDR1 is LNHNV, CDR2 YYDKDF, per germline (reference sequence). J gave up 3 bases and V 3 bases, and 3 bases lay outside the gene matches. This CDR3 has 15 amino acids. Here the CDR3 reads CATSRGTGGGYEQYF. CDR3 nucleotides: TGTGCCACCAGCAGGGGGACAGGGGGCGGCTACGAGCAGTACTTC.

This clonotype was seen a handful of times. The CDR3 DNA sequence: TGTGCCAGCAGCTTATACAGGCACACTGAAGCTTTCTTT. This gives the protein CASSLYRHTEAFF. V and J are TRBV7-3 and TRBJ1-1; D perhaps matches TRBD1 (5 bases). The CDR3 has 13 residues. V gave up 2 bases and J gave up 3 bases, with 7 bases separating them. Germline assignment: CDR1 SGHTA and CDR2 FQGTGA.

This clonotype was seen only a few times. The chain carries TRBV20-1 and TRBJ2-1; 9 nucleotides match TRBD1. V shed 0 bases and J 3 bases; nucleotides not matched to a gene: 6. This CDR3 has 16 residues. The V gene's germline CDR1 is DFQATT and CDR2 SNEGSKA (reference sequence). In DNA form, the CDR3 reads TGCAGTGCTAGAGATGGGACAGGGACAATCTACAATGAGCAGTTCTTC. Protein product: CSARDGTGTIYNEQFF.

J is TRBJ2-1 and V is TRBV21-1; TRBD2, the table's D call, lacks a check against the DNA. TRBV21-1 corresponds to a pseudogene. The CDR3 totals 15 residues. CDR3 loop: CASSNKAGGPNEQFF. As DNA, the CDR3 is TGTGCCAGCAGCAACAAAGCGGGAGGGCCGAATGAGCAGTTCTTC.

J is TRBJ2-1 and V is TRBV7-3, with D tentatively TRBD1 (6 bases). Germline lookup yields CDR1 SGHTA and CDR2 FQGTGA. CDR3 length: 13 amino acids. V lost 5 bases and J lost 5, with 10 bases in between. CDR3 in amino acids: CASSENRDNEQFF. The CDR3 bases are TGTGCCAGCAGCGAAAACAGGGACAATGAGCAGTTCTTC.

This chain joins TRBV19 and TRBJ1-1; D is unclear. Germline V CDR1 and CDR2: LNHDA, SQIVND (reference sequence). The CDR3 runs to 14 residues. The germline V and J ends were trimmed by 9 bases and 11 bases, with 25 bases remaining between them. CDR3 sequence (DNA): TGTGCCAGCCGACCTCAATATTTAGCTACCGTGGCTTTCTTT. It encodes CASRPQYLATVAFF.

This clonotype was counted between two and nine times. The junction shows a germline mismatch at one end, possibly a read error. This sequence joins TRBV7-9 and TRBJ2-3, with 9 bases that match TRBD2. The germline gives CDR1 SEHNR, CDR2 FQNEAQ (reference sequence). The CDR3 spans 15 residues. This CDR3 is CASSLAGPTTDTQYF. In DNA form, the CDR3 reads TGTGCCAGCAGCCTAGCGGGACCTACCACAGATACGCAGTATTTT.

This clonotype is a singleton in its sample. V gene TRBV3-1 combines with J gene TRBJ2-1; the D call may be TRBD1 or TRBD2 (6 bases each). CDR3 length: 13 residues. Trimming left V 6 bases short and J 6 bases short, with 12 bases between. CDR1 is LGHDT and CDR2 is YNNKEL in the germline V gene (reference sequence). The CDR3 is CASRGGASNEQFF. The CDR3 DNA is TGTGCCAGCAGGGGGGGCGCTTCCAATGAGCAGTTCTTC.

This clonotype was picked up a small number of times. The V gene is TRBV20-1, the J gene TRBJ2-1, with 13 bases that match TRBD2. The CDR3 length is 19 residues. Germline V gene data show CDR1 as DFQATT and CDR2 as SNEGSKA (reference sequence). The V gene end was trimmed by 1 base and the J gene end by 0 bases; junction bases not matched to a gene: 9. The DNA of the CDR3 is TGCAGTGCTAGAGTCGGACTAGCGGGGGCCCGAGTCTCCTACAATGAGCAGTTCTTC. Translation gives CSARVGLAGARVSYNEQFF.

Only a few counts were recorded for this clonotype. The chain carries TRBV4-2 and TRBJ1-3, with D tentatively TRBD1 (5 bases). Germline CDR1 is LGHNA and CDR2 is YNFKEQ. V lost 2 bases, J lost 8 bases, and 16 bases lay in between. The CDR3 contains 15 residues. The CDR3 DNA reads as TGTGCCAGCAGCCAAACCGACAGCCGAGACGACACCATATATTTT. Amino acid sequence: CASSQTDSRDDTIYF.

This clonotype was seen only a few times. The chain combines TRBV12-3 or TRBV12-4 with TRBJ2-1; 7 bases are a match to TRBD2. The CDR3 loop spans 16 amino acids. V trimming: 1 base; J trimming: 3 bases; junction bases outside the gene matches: 6. This CDR3 is CASSLVRDYFYNEQFF. CDR3 nucleotide sequence: TGTGCCAGCAGTTTAGTCCGGGACTATTTCTACAATGAGCAGTTCTTC.

This clonotype was detected many times. The J gene is TRBJ2-2, the V gene TRBV12-3 or TRBV12-4; D uncertain. Trimming stripped 3 bases from V and 3 bases from J, with 8 bases between. CDR3 length equals 14 residues. The CDR3 reads CASSFRAYTGELFF. In nucleotides, the CDR3 is TGTGCCAGCAGTTTTAGGGCTTACACCGGGGAGCTGTTTTTT.

The chain uses TRBV5-1 and TRBJ1-6, with D possibly TRBD1 on 5 matching bases. The ends were cut back, 3 bases at V and 8 bases at J, with 15 bases in the middle. This CDR3 contains 15 residues. CDR1 is SGHRS and CDR2 is YFSETQ in the germline V gene. The CDR3 sequence is CASSSLKGQDSPLHF. CDR3 in DNA: TGCGCCAGCAGCTCCCTAAAGGGGCAGGATTCACCCCTCCACTTT.

This chain connects TRBV9 to TRBJ2-5; perhaps TRBD2 as D (7 bases). This CDR3 comprises 13 residues. The V gene's germline CDR1 is SGDLS and CDR2 YYNGEE. V was shortened by 2 bases and J by 5 bases, with 10 bases between the two germline ends. The CDR3 region is CASSVRGAETQYF. CDR3 nucleotides: TGTGCCAGCAGCGTTCGGGGGGCGGAGACCCAGTACTTC.

This clonotype was seen only a few times. The CDR3: CASSPSLVILAGGIDEQFF. CDR3 bases: TGCGCCAGCAGCCCTTCTCTAGTTATTCTAGCGGGAGGGATAGATGAGCAGTTCTTC. The V call is TRBV4-3, the J call TRBJ2-1; 12 bases match TRBD2. Germline V gene lookup returns CDR1 LGHNA and CDR2 YSLEER. The CDR3 has 19 amino acids. V trimming: 4 bases; J trimming: 8 bases; junction bases outside the gene matches: 18.

The sample holds a few counts of this clonotype. The V gene is TRBV14, the J gene TRBJ2-1; the D is unclear. This CDR3 is 16 amino acids long. Germline V lookup: CDR1 SGHDN, CDR2 FVKESK. V was cut by 2 bases and J by 2 bases, with 13 bases left in between. The CDR3 reads CASSQSTLWPYNEQFF. DNA of the CDR3: TGTGCCAGCAGCCAATCAACTCTTTGGCCCTACAATGAGCAGTTCTTC.

The chain has TRBV6-2 or TRBV6-3 and TRBJ2-1; 7 positions agree with TRBD2. This CDR3 is built from 13 residues. Germline assignment: CDR1 MNHEY and CDR2 SVGEGT. Unmatched junction bases numbered 1, after V lost 2 bases and J lost 6 bases. CDR3 region: CASSYASGNEQFF. The CDR3, as DNA: TGTGCCAGCAGTTACGCTAGCGGCAATGAGCAGTTCTTC.

The chain links TRBV25-1 to TRBJ1-2; 11 bases match TRBD1. Trimming cost V 4 bases and J 7 bases; bases outside gene matches: 11. CDR3 size: 16 residues. Germline assignment: CDR1 MGHDK and CDR2 SYGVNS. The CDR3 loop reads CASSAAGGQGASGYTF. CDR3 nucleotides: TGTGCCAGCAGTGCCGCGGGAGGACAGGGGGCGAGTGGCTACACCTTC.